Each of the 29 T cell receptor beta chains below was sequenced from the same sample in a study of blood T cells in healthy people across ages. A J-beta primer mix and a sample-barcoded 5' primer were used in a second PCR of roughly 7 to 12 cycles. From the 5' RACE reads, TCRdb called clonotypes with MiXCR, one entry per CDR3 protein. Of 1.5 million to 2 million distinct CDR3 sequences in the sample, 28% were seen once. Sequencing was done on a sample of blood. The source is a woman in her twenties or thirties in good health.

V usage is TRBV7-2 and J usage is TRBJ1-1, with 7 bases lining up with TRBD1. In germline, CDR1 is SGHTA, CDR2 FQGNSA. The trim removed 3 bases at V and 3 bases at J, leaving 13 bases unmatched. The CDR3 contains 17 residues. CDR3 region: CASSLARQGRGHTEAFF. As DNA, the CDR3 is TGTGCCAGCAGCTTGGCCAGGCAGGGGAGGGGGCACACTGAAGCTTTCTTT.

As concerns this clonotype: The junction does not match germline at one end; this may be a read error. This chain joins TRBV2 and TRBJ2-5; no clear D. The CDR3 is made up of 17 amino acids. Germline V lookup: CDR1 SNHLY, CDR2 FYNNEI. The CDR3 DNA reads TGTGCCTGCAGTGAAGGATTTGAGGCCCGAATGGGAGAGACCCAGTACTTC. It is translated as CACSEGFEARMGETQYF.

This rearrangement joins TRBV28 to TRBJ2-5, with TRBD1 as a possible D gene (6 bases). The CDR3 spans 15 residues. Germline V gene lookup returns CDR1 MDHEN and CDR2 SYDVKM. V lost 7 bases, J lost 5 bases, and 20 bases lay in between. The CDR3 sequence is CASKTGIDYEETQYF. The CDR3 bases are TGTGCCAGCAAGACAGGAATTGATTACGAGGAGACCCAGTACTTC.

This clonotype has only a few counts. The chain employs TRBV25-1 and TRBJ1-2, with 10 bases identical to TRBD1. CDR1 is MGHDK, CDR2 SYGVNS, per germline. The CDR3 is 15 amino acids. V shed 3 bases and J 7 bases; nucleotides not matched to a gene: 8. Written as DNA, the CDR3 is TGTGCCAGCAGTGATCCCATGACAGGGGGCTTTGGCTACACCTTC. Encoded protein: CASSDPMTGGFGYTF.

The chain couples TRBV29-1 to TRBJ1-6, with D tentatively TRBD1 (5 bases). The ends were cut back, 4 bases at V and 7 bases at J, with 14 bases in the middle. CDR1 and CDR2 (germline): SQVTM, ANQGSEA. This CDR3 is built from 14 residues. CDR3 DNA sequence: TGCAGCGTTGCCGATGGGACCGAGAATTCACCCCTCCACTTT. It specifies CSVADGTENSPLHF.

The rearrangement joins TRBV7-9 to TRBJ1-6; D unclear. Looked up from germline, CDR1 is SEHNR and CDR2 is FQNEAQ (reference sequence). Trimming removed 2 bases from V and 9 bases from J, with 11 bases in between. This CDR3 contains 14 residues. The chain's CDR3 is CASSLLGSGSPLHF. The CDR3 DNA follows: TGTGCCAGCAGCTTATTGGGATCCGGTTCACCCCTCCACTTT. The full variable domain, completed using reference TRBV7-9 and TRBJ1-6, is DTGVSQNPRHKITKRGQNVTFRCDPISEHNRLYWYRQTLGQGPEFLTYFQNEAQLEKSRLLSDRFSAERPKGSFSTLEIQRTEQGDSAMYLCASSLLGSGSPLHFGNGTRLTVT.

This clonotype appeared many times. The chain is built from TRBV7-6 and TRBJ2-1; D remains ambiguous. With 0 bases removed from V and 6 bases from J, the gap between germline ends came to 6 bases. This CDR3 contains 13 residues. The germline V gene encodes CDR1 SGHVS and CDR2 FNYEAQ. CDR3 residues: CASSLASLNEQFF. DNA for the CDR3: TGTGCCAGCAGCTTAGCGTCCCTCAATGAGCAGTTCTTC.

This clonotype was recorded a few times. The V call is TRBV7-6, the J call TRBJ1-2; D gene unclear. V lost 5 bases, J lost 6 bases, and 19 bases lay in between. In germline, CDR1 is SGHVS, CDR2 FNYEAQ. This CDR3 has 15 amino acids. CDR3 nucleotides: TGTGCCAGCAGCGCAGTGGCAAACCCCCCCCATGGCTACACCTTC. Translating it yields CASSAVANPPHGYTF.

The chain employs TRBV5-1 and TRBJ2-1; D perhaps matches TRBD2 (6 bases). This CDR3 has 17 amino acids. CDR1 and CDR2 from the germline V gene are SGHRS and YFSETQ. V lost 0 bases to trimming and J lost 3 bases, with 16 bases between them. CDR3 residues: CASSLGGESPGYNEQFF. CDR3 bases: TGCGCCAGCAGCTTGGGGGGGGAGTCTCCGGGCTACAATGAGCAGTTCTTC.

This clonotype was recorded a few times. The CDR3 DNA follows: TGCAGCGGAGGTTACAGGGACTATGGCTACACCTTC. Amino acid sequence: CSGGYRDYGYTF. V usage is TRBV29-1 and J usage is TRBJ1-2; D is perhaps TRBD1 (6 bases). V shed 7 bases and J shed 3 bases, with 12 bases lying between them. CDR1 SQVTM and CDR2 ANQGSEA come from the germline V gene. CDR3 size: 12 residues.

This clonotype was seen at least ten times. V usage is TRBV29-1 and J usage is TRBJ2-5, with D perhaps TRBD2 (6 bases). V lost 4 bases and J lost 11, with 23 bases in between. The V gene's germline CDR1 is SQVTM and CDR2 ANQGSEA. CDR3 length equals 14 residues. The CDR3: CSVGQGAGRTEQYF. CDR3 nucleotides: TGCAGCGTTGGGCAGGGCGCCGGGAGAACGGAGCAGTACTTC.

This clonotype was observed a handful of times. The CDR3 protein is CASSSPGGQGWSGANVLTF. DNA for the CDR3: TGTGCCAGCAGCTCCCCCGGGGGACAGGGTTGGTCTGGGGCCAACGTCCTGACTTTC. V gene TRBV7-8 combines with J gene TRBJ2-6; TRBD1 aligns across 9 bases. From germline, CDR1 is SGHVS and CDR2 FQNEAQ. V gave up 4 bases and J gave up 1 base; unmatched junction bases: 11. The CDR3 loop spans 19 amino acids.

This clonotype occurred many times. This chain uses TRBV28 with TRBJ2-7; possibly TRBD1 for D (6 bases). Germline V gene sequence: CDR1 MDHEN, CDR2 SYDVKM. V was cut by 6 bases and J by 0 bases, with 9 bases left in between. The length of the CDR3 is 13 residues. CDR3 bases: TGTGCCAGCAGGGACAGAAGCTCCTACGAGCAGTACTTC. Encoded protein: CASRDRSSYEQYF.

The chain combines TRBV7-3 with TRBJ2-1; TRBD1 agrees at 8 bases. The germline V gene has CDR1 SGHTA and CDR2 FQGTGA. The CDR3 is 15 amino acids. V shed 2 bases and J 6 bases; nucleotides not matched to a gene: 6. Here the CDR3 DNA reads TGTGCCAGCAGCTTAGAGCCAGGGGGCTGCAATGAGCAGTTCTTC. Translating gives CASSLEPGGCNEQFF.

This clonotype was seen ten or more times. At one boundary the junction diverges from the germline segment, which might be a read error. This chain links TRBV5-1 with TRBJ2-7, with D tentatively TRBD2 (6 bases). CDR1 SGHRS and CDR2 YFSETQ come from the germline V gene. This CDR3 region has 15 residues. The DNA for the CDR3 is TGCGCCAGCAGTTTGGAAGGGAGGAGCTCCTACGAGCAGTACTTC. Translated, it gives CASSLEGRSSYEQYF.

This clonotype appeared many times. The J gene is TRBJ2-7, the V gene TRBV7-3; no clear D. Trimming removed 2 bases from V and 0 bases from J, with 11 bases in between. There are 15 residues in the CDR3. The germline gives CDR1 SGHTA, CDR2 FQGTGA. CDR3 sequence (DNA): TGTGCCAGCAGCTTACTGCCGGATAGCTCCTACGAGCAGTACTTC. Its protein product is CASSLLPDSSYEQYF.

The V gene is TRBV19, the J gene TRBJ2-5, with D unresolved. Between the trimmed V and J ends, which lost 3 bases and 1 base, there was a span of 6 bases. The germline V gene encodes CDR1 LNHDA and CDR2 SQIVND (reference sequence). There are 13 residues in the CDR3. The CDR3 coding sequence is TGTGCCAGTAGTATTTACGGCCAAGAGACCCAGTACTTC. Encoded protein: CASSIYGQETQYF.

The chain combines TRBV3-1 with TRBJ2-2, with 8 nucleotides matching TRBD2. The V segment lost 1 base and the J segment 2 bases; nucleotides outside the gene matches: 3. Germline CDR1 and CDR2: LGHDT and YNNKEL (reference sequence). CDR3 length: 16 amino acids. CDR3 coding DNA: TGTGCCAGCAGCCAAGCCGGGACTAGAAACACCGGGGAGCTGTTTTTT. Translating it yields CASSQAGTRNTGELFF.

This clonotype has just a few counts. The chain carries TRBV20-1 and TRBJ2-7; possibly TRBD2 for D (6 bases). CDR3 length: 16 amino acids. V lost 6 bases and J 5 bases, leaving 26 bases between the germline ends. The germline V gene has CDR1 DFQATT and CDR2 SNEGSKA (reference sequence). This CDR3 is CSAPAAGRDRLDEQYF. In DNA, the CDR3 is TGCAGTGCCCCCGCAGCCGGGCGGGACCGCCTTGACGAGCAGTACTTC.

This clonotype was picked up a small number of times. V gene TRBV11-2 combines with J gene TRBJ2-1; 13 bases map to TRBD2. CDR3 size: 15 residues. V trimming: 4 bases; J trimming: 9 bases; junction bases outside the gene matches: 6. Germline assignment: CDR1 SGHAT and CDR2 FQNNGV. CDR3 in amino acids: CASSWTRTSGGEQFF. The CDR3 DNA is TGTGCCAGCAGCTGGACCCGGACTAGCGGGGGTGAGCAGTTCTTC.

This clonotype was counted only a few times. The V and J genes are TRBV7-3 and TRBJ2-1; 14 bases line up with TRBD2. V shed 5 bases and J 9 bases; nucleotides not matched to a gene: 3. This CDR3 has 14 amino acids. From germline, CDR1 is SGHTA and CDR2 FQGTGA. CDR3 amino acids: CASSGLAGGREQFF. In nucleotides, the CDR3 is TGTGCCAGCAGCGGACTAGCGGGGGGTCGTGAGCAGTTCTTC.

This chain connects TRBV28 to TRBJ2-5; D unclear. Germline CDR1 MDHEN, CDR2 SYDVKM. CDR3 length: 17 residues. Between the trimmed V and J ends, which lost 5 bases and 1 base, there was a span of 20 bases. This CDR3 reads CASSHRRHPRGQETQYF. The CDR3, as DNA: TGTGCCAGCAGTCACCGCAGACACCCAAGAGGCCAAGAGACCCAGTACTTC.

As concerns this clonotype: A much bigger clone sits one base away, suggesting this may be a read error. The CDR3 protein is CASTRGGRSYEQYF. The CDR3 region has the DNA TGTGCCAGCACCAGGGGAGGGAGATCCTACGAGCAGTACTTC. The chain recombines TRBV12-3 or TRBV12-4 with TRBJ2-7; the D gene is possibly TRBD2 (7 bases). CDR3 length: 14 residues. V lost 7 bases and J lost 1, with 14 bases in between.

This clonotype was found a few times. The chain couples TRBV3-1 to TRBJ1-2; 12 bases are shared with TRBD1. The CDR3 covers 15 residues. The germline gives CDR1 LGHDT, CDR2 YNNKEL (reference sequence). V trimming: 1 base; J trimming: 3 bases; junction bases outside the gene matches: 0. CDR3 nucleotides: TGTGCCAGCAGCCAAGGGGACAGGGGGCACTATGGCTACACCTTC. This encodes CASSQGDRGHYGYTF.

CDR3 amino acids: CAWSKGTMNTEAFF. CDR3 DNA: TGTGCCTGGTCCAAAGGCACTATGAACACTGAAGCTTTCTTT. The rearrangement joins TRBV30 to TRBJ1-1; D call uncertain. V dropped 5 bases and J dropped 0 bases, with 13 bases sitting between them. Germline-derived CDR1 and CDR2 are GTSNPN and SVGIG (reference sequence). This CDR3 region has 14 residues.

J is TRBJ1-4 and V is TRBV20-1; TRBD1 matches at 8 bases. CDR1 is DFQATT and CDR2 is SNEGSKA in the germline V gene (reference sequence). The CDR3 spans 13 residues. V lost 7 bases to trimming and J lost 7 bases; unmatched junction nucleotides: 8. This chain's CDR3 is CSVRTGRSEKLFF. The CDR3 DNA reads TGCAGTGTCCGGACAGGGAGGAGTGAAAAACTGTTTTTT.

A remark on this clonotype: A clone one base away is much larger, so this may be a read error. The chain recombines TRBV20-1 with TRBJ2-4, with a possible D match to TRBD1 (5 bases). V was clipped by 3 bases and J by 13 bases, with 25 bases between them. The CDR3 length is 15 residues. In germline, CDR1 is DFQATT, CDR2 SNEGSKA (reference sequence). This CDR3 is CSASQTSTVSNEQYF. In nucleotides, the CDR3 is TGCAGTGCTAGCCAAACCTCGACAGTCTCCAATGAGCAGTACTTC.

Of note for this clonotype: With a much larger clone just one base away, this may be a read error. V is TRBV9 and J is TRBJ2-3; D gene unclear. V was clipped by 4 bases and J by 6 bases, with 12 bases between them. The CDR3 is 13 residues long. Germline assignment: CDR1 SGDLS and CDR2 YYNGEE. In DNA, the CDR3 is TGTGCCAGCAGCCCCACGCCCAGGGATACGCAGTATTTT. Its translation is CASSPTPRDTQYF.

V is TRBV12-3 or TRBV12-4 and J is TRBJ2-1; D ambiguous. This CDR3 region has 13 residues. Trimming removed 6 bases from V and 11 bases from J, with 17 bases in between. CDR3 in amino acids: CASRKTRASQQFF. CDR3 nucleotides: TGTGCCAGCAGAAAAACAAGGGCGTCGCAGCAGTTCTTC.